Detailed here is one T cell receptor (beta chain). These data belong to a study of blood T cell repertoires in COVID-19. Using immunoSEQ multiplex PCR, the repertoire was profiled, and TCRdb retains in-frame clones only, with some absent. Of 160,000 or so clones listed, 80% are singletons. The CDR3 runs 19 residues. The germline gives CDR1 LGHNA, CDR2 YSLEER. V trimming: 4 bases; J trimming: 3 bases; junction bases outside the gene matches: 16. Sequenced input: peripheral blood. This chain links TRBV4-3 with TRBJ2-7; TRBD1 aligns across 12 bases. The clonotype was recovered from a man between 60 and 75 years old with acute or convalescent COVID-19. The CDR3 sequence is CASSPGGGQGAMGHYEQYF. The CDR3 DNA reads as TGCGCCAGCAGCCCCGGCGGGGGACAGGGGGCGATGGGGCACTACGAGCAGTACTTC.